Each of the 19 T cell receptor beta chains below was sequenced from the same sample in a study of Ad26.COV2.S vaccination and SARS-CoV-2 variants. Assay: immunoSEQ multiplex PCR; the TCRdb copy retains only in-frame clones and omits some. Here the sample spans about 350,000 clones, approximately 86% being singletons. Noted treatment: approximately 18 received Ad26.COV2.S at low or high dose, single or two shots; about 5 received placebo; per-sample allocation not given. After the first vaccine or placebo injection, samples were drawn on day 63. The sequencing used peripheral blood, collected in a trial of Ad26.COV2.S vaccine versus placebo. These receptors were collected from a person between 18 and 60 years old who received the Ad26.COV2.S COVID-19 vaccine or a placebo.

The rearrangement joins TRBV18 to TRBJ2-5; D may correspond to TRBD1 or TRBD2 (5 bases each). The V gene lost 4 bases and the J gene lost 5 bases, with 17 bases spanning the gap. CDR3 size: 15 residues. The V gene's germline CDR1 is KGHSH and CDR2 LQKENI. CDR3: CASSHNDGGRETQYF. For the CDR3, the DNA is TGTGCCAGCTCACATAATGATGGGGGAAGGGAGACCCAGTACTTC.

This clone occurred a few times. V and J are TRBV12-3 or TRBV12-4 and TRBJ1-3; D remains ambiguous. The CDR3 is 13 amino acids. The germline V and J ends were trimmed by 4 bases and 3 bases, with 7 bases remaining between them. CDR3 in amino acids: CASSWGSGNTIYF. CDR3 nucleotide sequence: TGTGCCAGCAGTTGGGGTAGTGGAAACACCATATATTTT.

The chain is built from TRBV14 and TRBJ2-3; D is uncertain. CDR3 length equals 13 residues. Germline lookup yields CDR1 SGHDN and CDR2 FVKESK. The germline V and J ends were trimmed by 5 bases and 5 bases, with 11 bases remaining between them. The chain's CDR3 is CASSYQSIDTQYF. The CDR3 region has the DNA TGTGCCAGCAGCTACCAATCTATAGATACGCAGTATTTT.

V and J are TRBV10-3 and TRBJ2-7, with D possibly TRBD1 on 5 matching bases. Trimming removed 3 bases from V and 3 bases from J, with 9 bases in between. The CDR3 has 13 amino acids. Germline V gives CDR1 ENHRY, CDR2 SYGVKD. In DNA form, the CDR3 reads TGTGCCATCAGTGATACCGACAGCTACGAGCAGTACTTC. Translating gives CAISDTDSYEQYF.

This clone was seen only a few times. The chain joins TRBV5-5 to TRBJ1-1; no definite D call. Trimming left V 0 bases short and J 0 bases short, with 15 bases between. This CDR3 region has 17 residues. Looked up from germline, CDR1 is SGHKS and CDR2 is YYEKEE (reference sequence). In DNA, the CDR3 is TGTGCCAGCAGCTTGGAGGTGGGCGTCGGTTTGAACACTGAAGCTTTCTTT. It yields the protein CASSLEVGVGLNTEAFF. The variable domain in full, completed from reference TRBV5-5 and TRBJ1-1, reads DAGVTQSPTHLIKTRGQQVTLRCSPISGHKSVSWYQQVLGQGPQFIFQYYEKEERGRGNFPDRFSARQFPNYSSELNVNALLLGDSALYLCASSLEVGVGLNTEAFFGQGTRLTVV.

The chain combines TRBV9 with TRBJ1-3; D gene uncertain. Germline CDR1 reads SGDLS; CDR2 reads YYNGEE. Trimming took 4 bases from V and 0 from J, leaving 8 bases between them. The CDR3 is 14 residues long. The DNA of the CDR3 is TGTGCCAGCAGCCCTCAATACTCTGGAAACACCATATATTTT. This encodes CASSPQYSGNTIYF.

The J gene is TRBJ2-6, the V gene TRBV10-3; D ambiguous. This CDR3 is built from 14 residues. With 7 bases removed from V and 1 base from J, the gap between germline ends came to 8 bases. CDR1 is ENHRY and CDR2 is SYGVKD in the germline V gene. CDR3 DNA sequence: TGTGCCATCATGAAGGGATCTGGGGCCAACGTCCTGACTTTC. This codes for CAIMKGSGANVLTF.

The chain employs TRBV6-5 and TRBJ1-5; D not certain. V was trimmed by 7 bases and J by 0 bases, leaving 10 bases between them. This CDR3 spans 14 amino acids. CDR1 is MNHEY, CDR2 SVGAGI, per germline. CDR3 in amino acids: CASIAQNSNQPQHF. The CDR3, as DNA: TGTGCCAGCATAGCGCAGAATAGCAATCAGCCCCAGCATTTT.

This rearrangement joins TRBV19 to TRBJ1-1, with 7 nucleotides matching TRBD1. The CDR3 is made up of 14 amino acids. V lost 6 bases and J lost 5; bases outside the gene matches: 9. Germline V CDR1 and CDR2: LNHDA, SQIVND (reference sequence). Written as DNA, the CDR3 is TGTGCCAGTAGCTTTAGGGGGCGAGAAACTGAAGCTTTCTTT. The encoded protein is CASSFRGRETEAFF.

The chain links TRBV21-1 to TRBJ2-7; the table gives TRBD1 as D, unverified against the DNA. TRBV21-1 is noted as a pseudogene. The CDR3 totals 14 residues. The CDR3 is CASSRRDRNYEQYF. DNA of the CDR3: TGTGCCAGCAGCAGGAGGGACAGAAACTACGAGCAGTACTTC.

Remarks on this clone: This sample includes further DNA sequences coding for the same CDR3. The chain joins TRBV28 to TRBJ1-1; TRBD1 aligns across 8 bases. Germline CDR1 is MDHEN and CDR2 is SYDVKM. Trimming took 5 bases from V and 2 from J; bases not matched to a gene: 7. This CDR3 spans 15 amino acids. CDR3 in amino acids: CASSPRTGRNTEAFF. CDR3 bases: TGTGCCAGCAGTCCCCGGACAGGGAGAAACACTGAAGCTTTCTTT.

V gene TRBV4-2 combines with J gene TRBJ2-3; TRBD2 might be the D (6 bases). CDR3 length: 15 amino acids. Trimming took 0 bases from V and 5 from J, leaving 12 bases between them. Germline values: CDR1 LGHNA, CDR2 YNFKEQ. This CDR3 is CASSQEAGILDTQYF. Written as DNA, the CDR3 is TGTGCCAGCAGCCAAGAGGCGGGGATTTTAGATACGCAGTATTTT.

This chain links TRBV7-8 with TRBJ1-5; weak D call: TRBD1 (6 bases). Trimming took off 5 bases at V and 2 bases at J, with 16 bases between the two ends. Looked up from germline, CDR1 is SGHVS and CDR2 is FQNEAQ. The CDR3 has 16 amino acids. The CDR3 reads CASSRETGSGNQPQHF. CDR3 nucleotides: TGTGCCAGCAGCCGAGAAACAGGGAGCGGCAATCAGCCCCAGCATTTT.

V gene TRBV6-5 combines with J gene TRBJ1-1; maybe TRBD1 (6 bases). This CDR3 has 14 amino acids. Trimming cost V 5 bases and J 7 bases, with 17 bases left between them. Germline V gives CDR1 MNHEY, CDR2 SVGAGI. CDR3 amino acids: CASSLRQGYDEAFF. The CDR3 region has the DNA TGTGCCAGCAGTCTCCGTCAGGGGTATGATGAAGCTTTCTTT.

V and J are TRBV6-2 or TRBV6-3 and TRBJ2-3, with a tentative D call TRBD2 (6 bases). This CDR3 has 15 amino acids. Trimming shortened V by 0 bases and J by 9 bases, and 16 bases separated the two germline ends. Germline CDR1 reads MNHEY; CDR2 reads SVGEGT. The CDR3 nucleotides are TGTGCCAGCAGTTACTCGGGGGGTACCCCAGGGACGCAGTATTTT. This gives the protein CASSYSGGTPGTQYF.

The chain has TRBV11-3 and TRBJ1-1; 7 bases map to TRBD1. Unmatched junction bases numbered 8, after V lost 4 bases and J lost 6 bases. Germline V gene data show CDR1 as SGHNT and CDR2 as YENEEA. This CDR3 comprises 14 residues. The CDR3 reads CASSYQGEGAEAFF. The CDR3 nucleotides read TGTGCCAGCAGCTATCAGGGGGAAGGGGCTGAAGCTTTCTTT.

V is TRBV6-2 or TRBV6-3 and J is TRBJ1-6; 9 positions match TRBD1. Germline CDR1 reads MNHEY; CDR2 reads SVGEGT. The ends lost 4 bases at V and 1 base at J; junction bases unmatched: 11. The CDR3 runs 19 residues. For the CDR3, the DNA is TGTGCCAGCAGTTGGGACAGGGAAAATGAAGGGTCCTATAATTCACCCCTCCACTTT. The encoded protein is CASSWDRENEGSYNSPLHF.

The chain uses TRBV4-1 and TRBJ2-7, with D possibly being TRBD1 or TRBD2 (5 bases each). V lost 3 bases and J 3 bases, leaving 15 bases between the germline ends. The CDR3 is made up of 15 amino acids. Germline CDR1 and CDR2: MGHRA and YSYEKL. The CDR3 region is CASSHPGAAGYEQYF. As DNA, the CDR3 is TGCGCCAGCAGCCACCCCGGGGCGGCGGGCTACGAGCAGTACTTC.

This chain joins TRBV3-1 (or the pseudogene TRBV3-2) and TRBJ1-1; the D gene is possibly TRBD1 (5 bases). Germline V gene data show CDR1 as LGHDT and CDR2 as YNNKEL (reference sequence). The CDR3 is 16 amino acids. Trimming took off 4 bases at V and 1 base at J, with 16 bases between the two ends. The CDR3 DNA sequence: TGTGCCAGCAGCCCCGGGGGAGCCAGACCGAACACTGAAGCTTTCTTT. Protein: CASSPGGARPNTEAFF.